Described below is a single T cell receptor beta chain sequence and its context. Its specific antigen is unknown. Base-call qualities are not available, and no considerably larger clone is one nucleotide away. Patients with a history of autoimmune disease or receiving systemic immunosuppression were excluded from the trial. In every dose cohort, peripheral blood was drawn for TCR sequencing at baseline, cycle 4 day 1, and cycle 7 day 1. Samples came from an open-label, multicenter, first-in-human phase I dose-escalation trial of ivuxolimab. Adults with locally advanced or metastatic head and neck squamous cell, hepatocellular, melanoma or renal cell carcinoma were enrolled in the trial. Before TCR sequencing, CD4+ T cells and CD8+ T cells were sorted from peripheral blood as separate populations. For sequencing of the TCRbeta CDR3 region, genomic DNA was extracted from the sorted cells. The immunoSEQ Assay was used to sequence the TCRbeta CDR3 regions. TCRdb's version of the immuneACCESS table is confined to in-frame rearrangements and falls short of the full clone set. An unresolved V gene accounts for under half of the shortfall where checked; the remainder is of unknown origin. This sample gives tens of thousands of clones in total; over 80% of them show up just once. The ten largest make up approximately 6% of the sample.

From the cysteine through the phenylalanine, the CDR3 covers 14 amino acids. The kept DNA is CDR3 alone, 42 bases in frame from the first base. From a lookup of the germline V gene, CDR1 and CDR2 are MDHEN and SYDVKM. At the junction V is shortened by 2 bases and J by 7 bases, with 14 bases in between. The sample belongs to a study of OX40 agonist ivuxolimab in advanced cancers. Regarding the research as a whole: The costimulatory receptor OX40 (CD134) was targeted by ivuxolimab, a fully human IgG2 agonistic monoclonal antibody. Partial responses occurred in three dose-escalation patients: two with cutaneous melanoma and one with hepatocellular carcinoma. The monotherapy dose-escalation portion (N ≈ 50 patients) of the phase I ivuxolimab trial is reported in the paper. In the dose-escalation cohort, more than 75% of patients were male, and the mean age was approximately 64 years, with a range of roughly 20 to 85. Of the roughly 50 dose-escalation patients, hepatocellular carcinoma was present in approximately 20, melanoma in around 15, renal cell carcinoma in 9 and head and neck cancer in 9. Intravenous ivuxolimab was administered to patients every 2 weeks at six dose levels: 0.01, 0.1, 0.3, 1.5, 3 and 10 mg/kg. Patients were allowed to have had prior anti-PD-1, anti-PD-L1 or anti-CTLA-4 therapy, and around 37% of the dose-escalation patients had previously received checkpoint inhibitors. Peripheral TCRbeta sequencing was intended to test whether TCR sequence diversity was altered and clonal T-cell expansion was caused by ivuxolimab. Overall study results and their limits: Antigen specificity was not determined for the clonally expanded peripheral T cells. After ivuxolimab, expanded clones were on average more numerous among CD8+ T cells than among CD4+ T cells. In partial responders in the 0.1-3.0 mg/kg groups, normalized peripheral clonal expansion was found to be among the lowest, especially among CD8+ T cells. Low levels of normalized T-cell clonal expansion were also seen in some nonresponding patients. Clonal expansion of both CD4+ and CD8+ blood T cells was observed from baseline to week 6 at doses 0.1 to 3.0 mg/kg.

This chain joins TRBV28 to TRBJ1-2, with the D gene not confidently named. This sequence originates from an adult with an advanced solid tumor such as melanoma, head and neck, liver or kidney cancer. This material consisted of CD4+ or CD8+ T cells sorted from blood, taken in a trial of the OX40 agonist ivuxolimab. The DNA reads TGTGCCAGCAGTTTAGCCGGGGAAGCCCTTGGCTACACCTTC. Its product reads: CASSLAGEALGYTF.